These T cell receptor beta chains were read from a single sample in a study of human T cells and chemical hapten exposure. TCRdb independently ran MiXCR on the RACE reads; one entry per CDR3 protein. Found here are around 300,000 distinct CDR3 sequences, approximately 5% of them singletons; the top ten hold under 9.5%. This sample comprised whole blood, obtained in connection with sensitization to the hapten diphenylcyclopropenone (DPC). These TCRs come from a woman between 18 and 29 years old with alopecia areata. Some clones in this sample may be carry-over from other donors' samples. Both conserved end residues are part of each CDR3. The D gene is left open where the match is weak. A clone size is listed for some rows: how often the clone was seen (once, few, many), or a class if it is expanded.

D gene: NA; CDR3 length: 11; V gene: TRBV11-2; J gene: TRBJ1-2; clone size: few; CDR3 protein: CASSPFYGYTF; CDR3 DNA: TGTGCCAGCAGCCCGTTCTATGGCTACACCTTC
D gene: NA; CDR3 length: 15; V gene: TRBV28; J gene: TRBJ2-1; clone size: NA; CDR3 protein: CASSAVSGTYNEQFF; CDR3 DNA: TGTGCCAGCAGTGCCGTATCGGGAACCTACAATGAGCAGTTCTTC
D gene: NA; CDR3 length: 15; V gene: TRBV7-2; J gene: TRBJ1-5; clone size: few; CDR3 protein: CASSLQLQGNQPQHF; CDR3 DNA: TGTGCCAGCAGCTTACAACTTCAGGGCAATCAGCCCCAGCATTTT
D gene: TRBD2; CDR3 length: 17; V gene: TRBV10-3; J gene: TRBJ2-5; clone size: many; CDR3 protein: CAISPGTSGGTRRTQYF; CDR3 DNA: TGTGCCATCAGCCCCGGGACTAGCGGGGGGACCCGCAGGACCCAGTACTTC
D gene: TRBD1; CDR3 length: 13; V gene: TRBV19; J gene: TRBJ1-1; clone size: few; CDR3 protein: CASSVPGTGEAFF; CDR3 DNA: TGTGCCAGTAGTGTTCCCGGGACAGGGGAAGCTTTCTTT
D gene: NA; CDR3 length: 11; V gene: TRBV20-1; J gene: TRBJ2-7; clone size: NA; CDR3 protein: CSASRRGEQYF; CDR3 DNA: TGCAGTGCTAGTCGGCGGGGCGAGCAGTACTTC
D gene: NA; CDR3 length: 16; V gene: TRBV4-3; J gene: TRBJ2-3; clone size: NA; CDR3 protein: CASSQGAASAQDTQYF; CDR3 DNA: TGCGCCAGCAGCCAAGGGGCGGCTTCCGCCCAAGATACGCAGTATTTT
D gene: NA; CDR3 length: 13; V gene: TRBV12-3/TRBV12-4; J gene: TRBJ1-6; clone size: NA; CDR3 protein: CASSFSGDSPLHF; CDR3 DNA: TGTGCCAGCAGTTTTTCGGGGGATTCACCCCTCCACTTT
D gene: NA; CDR3 length: 14; V gene: TRBV7-2; J gene: TRBJ1-5; clone size: NA; CDR3 protein: CASSLEGGMQPQHF; CDR3 DNA: TGTGCCAGCAGCTTAGAGGGCGGGATGCAGCCCCAGCATTTT
D gene: NA; CDR3 length: 15; V gene: TRBV4-3; J gene: TRBJ1-1; clone size: few; CDR3 protein: CASSQDQGFRTEAFF; CDR3 DNA: TGCGCCAGCAGCCAAGATCAAGGGTTTCGGACTGAAGCTTTCTTT
D gene: TRBD1; CDR3 length: 18; V gene: TRBV28; J gene: TRBJ1-6; clone size: NA; CDR3 protein: CASKRTGLTSSYNSPLHF; CDR3 DNA: TGTGCCAGCAAGAGGACAGGCCTGACGAGCTCCTATAATTCACCCCTCCACTTT
D gene: TRBD2; CDR3 length: 13; V gene: TRBV9; J gene: TRBJ2-7; clone size: many; CDR3 protein: CASSGGGAYEQYF; CDR3 DNA: TGTGCCAGCAGCGGCGGGGGGGCCTACGAGCAGTACTTC
D gene: NA; CDR3 length: 17; V gene: TRBV3-1; J gene: TRBJ2-6; clone size: few; CDR3 protein: CASSQEVGGAGANVLTF; CDR3 DNA: TGTGCCAGCAGCCAAGAAGTAGGGGGGGCTGGGGCCAACGTCCTGACTTTC
D gene: NA; CDR3 length: 14; V gene: TRBV20-1; J gene: TRBJ1-2; clone size: many; CDR3 protein: CSASYRALNYGYTF; CDR3 DNA: TGCAGTGCGAGTTACAGGGCCCTTAACTATGGCTACACCTTC
D gene: NA; CDR3 length: 15; V gene: TRBV7-9; J gene: TRBJ2-1; clone size: NA; CDR3 protein: CASSSYDRWRGEQFF; CDR3 DNA: TGTGCCAGCAGCTCGTACGACAGGTGGCGCGGGGAGCAGTTCTTC
D gene: TRBD1; CDR3 length: 16; V gene: TRBV20-1; J gene: TRBJ1-6; clone size: many; CDR3 protein: CSARDIGTAQNSPLHF; CDR3 DNA: TGCAGTGCTAGAGATATAGGGACAGCACAGAATTCACCCCTCCACTTT
D gene: NA; CDR3 length: 15; V gene: TRBV18; J gene: TRBJ2-7; clone size: many; CDR3 protein: CASSPPEGDPYEQYF; CDR3 DNA: TGTGCCAGCTCACCACCGGAAGGGGACCCCTACGAGCAGTACTTC
D gene: TRBD2; CDR3 length: 14; V gene: TRBV11-1; J gene: TRBJ2-5; clone size: many; CDR3 protein: CASSLSGEQETQYF; CDR3 DNA: TGTGCCAGCAGCTTGAGCGGGGAACAAGAGACCCAGTACTTC
D gene: NA; CDR3 length: 13; V gene: TRBV29-1; J gene: TRBJ1-4; clone size: few; CDR3 protein: CSVDGGTNEKLFF; CDR3 DNA: TGCAGCGTTGACGGGGGGACTAATGAAAAACTGTTTTTT
D gene: NA; CDR3 length: 14; V gene: TRBV20-1; J gene: TRBJ2-7; clone size: many; CDR3 protein: CSAPLEGGRREQYF; CDR3 DNA: TGCAGTGCTCCCCTGGAGGGCGGAAGGCGCGAGCAGTACTTC
D gene: TRBD1; CDR3 length: 13; V gene: TRBV25-1; J gene: TRBJ2-5; clone size: many; CDR3 protein: CASRGTVIETQYF; CDR3 DNA: TGTGCCAGCAGGGGGACAGTTATAGAGACCCAGTACTTC
D gene: NA; CDR3 length: 13; V gene: TRBV7-2; J gene: TRBJ1-5; clone size: NA; CDR3 protein: CASSVNGPQPQHF; CDR3 DNA: TGTGCCAGCAGCGTAAACGGGCCCCAGCCCCAGCATTTT
D gene: TRBD1; CDR3 length: 14; V gene: TRBV5-6; J gene: TRBJ1-6; clone size: NA; CDR3 protein: CASSFRDSNSPLHF; CDR3 DNA: TGTGCCAGCAGCTTCCGGGACAGCAATTCACCCCTCCACTTT
D gene: NA; CDR3 length: 14; V gene: TRBV12-3/TRBV12-4; J gene: TRBJ1-1; clone size: many; CDR3 protein: CASSFRQGRGEAFF; CDR3 DNA: TGTGCCAGCAGTTTTCGTCAAGGCCGAGGGGAAGCTTTCTTT
D gene: TRBD1; CDR3 length: 14; V gene: TRBV7-2; J gene: TRBJ1-4; clone size: many; CDR3 protein: CASSPQGAPEKLFF; CDR3 DNA: TGTGCCAGCAGCCCACAGGGGGCGCCCGAAAAACTGTTTTTT
D gene: NA; CDR3 length: 15; V gene: TRBV20-1; J gene: TRBJ1-1; clone size: many; CDR3 protein: CSARGLQAGVGEAFF; CDR3 DNA: TGCAGTGCTAGGGGATTACAGGCTGGGGTAGGTGAAGCTTTCTTT
D gene: NA; CDR3 length: 13; V gene: TRBV12-3/TRBV12-4; J gene: TRBJ1-6; clone size: many; CDR3 protein: CASRRRQNSPLHF; CDR3 DNA: TGTGCCAGCAGGCGCAGACAGAATTCACCCCTCCACTTT
D gene: NA; CDR3 length: 13; V gene: TRBV19; J gene: TRBJ1-2; clone size: many; CDR3 protein: CASSLYQGVGYTF; CDR3 DNA: TGTGCCAGTAGCCTTTATCAAGGTGTGGGCTACACCTTC
D gene: NA; CDR3 length: 11; V gene: TRBV13; J gene: TRBJ1-1; clone size: NA; CDR3 protein: CASSGAPEAFF; CDR3 DNA: TGTGCCAGCAGCGGGGCTCCTGAAGCTTTCTTT
D gene: TRBD1; CDR3 length: 14; V gene: TRBV28; J gene: TRBJ2-3; clone size: few; CDR3 protein: CASSLRTGPDTQYF; CDR3 DNA: TGTGCCAGCAGTTTACGGACAGGTCCAGATACGCAGTATTTT
D gene: NA; CDR3 length: 14; V gene: TRBV6-2/TRBV6-3; J gene: TRBJ2-2; clone size: many; CDR3 protein: CASSPGRYTGELFF; CDR3 DNA: TGTGCCAGCAGCCCCGGGCGGTACACCGGGGAGCTGTTTTTT
D gene: TRBD2; CDR3 length: 16; V gene: TRBV5-4; J gene: TRBJ2-3; clone size: NA; CDR3 protein: CASSKGLAGDTDTQYF; CDR3 DNA: TGTGCCAGCAGCAAGGGACTAGCGGGGGACACAGATACGCAGTATTTT
D gene: NA; CDR3 length: 16; V gene: TRBV2; J gene: TRBJ2-6; clone size: many; CDR3 protein: CASKRTYYSGANVLTF; CDR3 DNA: TGTGCCAGCAAAAGGACATACTACTCTGGGGCCAACGTCCTGACTTTC
D gene: NA; CDR3 length: 14; V gene: TRBV14; J gene: TRBJ2-7; clone size: few; CDR3 protein: CASSQDQVSYEQYF; CDR3 DNA: TGTGCCAGCAGCCAAGACCAAGTCTCCTACGAGCAGTACTTC
D gene: TRBD2; CDR3 length: 14; V gene: TRBV20-1; J gene: TRBJ2-3; clone size: NA; CDR3 protein: CSASRSSGADTQYF; CDR3 DNA: TGCAGTGCTAGCAGGTCCAGCGGGGCAGATACGCAGTATTTT
D gene: NA; CDR3 length: 19; V gene: TRBV20-1; J gene: TRBJ1-5; clone size: few; CDR3 protein: CSARERPTEARDSNQPQHF; CDR3 DNA: TGCAGTGCTAGAGAAAGACCTACAGAAGCCCGGGATAGCAATCAGCCCCAGCATTTT
D gene: NA; CDR3 length: 14; V gene: TRBV7-3; J gene: TRBJ1-1; clone size: many; CDR3 protein: CASSLSPGSLEAFF; CDR3 DNA: TGTGCCAGCAGCTTAAGTCCAGGTTCACTGGAAGCTTTCTTT
D gene: TRBD1; CDR3 length: 14; V gene: TRBV29-1; J gene: TRBJ1-1; clone size: many; CDR3 protein: CSVAGGFDGTEAFF; CDR3 DNA: TGCAGCGTTGCAGGGGGTTTTGACGGCACTGAAGCTTTCTTT
D gene: NA; CDR3 length: 15; V gene: TRBV4-1; J gene: TRBJ1-1; clone size: few; CDR3 protein: CASSHSGPPYTEAFF; CDR3 DNA: TGCGCCAGCAGCCACTCAGGGCCCCCTTACACTGAAGCTTTCTTT
D gene: NA; CDR3 length: 15; V gene: TRBV5-5; J gene: TRBJ2-3; clone size: NA; CDR3 protein: CASTGASVQTDTQYF; CDR3 DNA: TGTGCCAGCACTGGGGCCTCGGTCCAGACGGATACGCAGTATTTT
D gene: NA; CDR3 length: 15; V gene: TRBV4-3; J gene: TRBJ2-3; clone size: many; CDR3 protein: CASSQDDRPGDTQYF; CDR3 DNA: TGCGCCAGCAGCCAAGACGACAGACCCGGCGATACGCAGTATTTT
D gene: NA; CDR3 length: 13; V gene: TRBV27; J gene: TRBJ1-5; clone size: many; CDR3 protein: CASSPGPFQPQHF; CDR3 DNA: TGTGCCAGCAGCCCTGGACCGTTCCAGCCCCAGCATTTT
D gene: NA; CDR3 length: 13; V gene: TRBV6-5; J gene: TRBJ2-3; clone size: few; CDR3 protein: CASSYSGKDTQYF; CDR3 DNA: TGTGCCAGCAGTTACTCGGGGAAAGATACGCAGTATTTT
D gene: TRBD1; CDR3 length: 15; V gene: TRBV6-2/TRBV6-3; J gene: TRBJ1-5; clone size: many; CDR3 protein: CASSYWDRGDQPQHF; CDR3 DNA: TGTGCCAGCAGTTACTGGGACAGGGGGGATCAGCCCCAGCATTTT
D gene: NA; CDR3 length: 14; V gene: TRBV6-2/TRBV6-3; J gene: TRBJ2-7; clone size: NA; CDR3 protein: CASSYSGSLYEQYF; CDR3 DNA: TGTGCCAGCAGTTACTCGGGGTCACTCTACGAGCAGTACTTC
D gene: NA; CDR3 length: 14; V gene: TRBV27; J gene: TRBJ1-1; clone size: few; CDR3 protein: CASSLIGGSTEAFF; CDR3 DNA: TGTGCCAGCAGTTTAATCGGGGGCTCCACTGAAGCTTTCTTT
D gene: TRBD2; CDR3 length: 14; V gene: TRBV4-2; J gene: TRBJ2-1; clone size: many; CDR3 protein: CASSQSGGADEQFF; CDR3 DNA: TGTGCCAGCAGCCAGAGCGGGGGGGCCGATGAGCAGTTCTTC
D gene: NA; CDR3 length: 13; V gene: TRBV18; J gene: TRBJ2-7; clone size: NA; CDR3 protein: CASSPTDALEQYF; CDR3 DNA: TGTGCCAGCTCTCCGACGGACGCCCTCGAGCAGTACTTC
D gene: NA; CDR3 length: 12; V gene: TRBV6-2/TRBV6-3; J gene: TRBJ2-4; clone size: few; CDR3 protein: CASSYYENIQYF; CDR3 DNA: TGTGCCAGCAGTTACTATGAAAACATTCAGTACTTC
D gene: NA; CDR3 length: 15; V gene: TRBV19; J gene: TRBJ2-1; clone size: many; CDR3 protein: CASSIQGGEYNEQFF; CDR3 DNA: TGTGCCAGTAGTATTCAGGGGGGAGAGTACAATGAGCAGTTCTTC
D gene: TRBD1; CDR3 length: 16; V gene: TRBV3-1; J gene: TRBJ1-4; clone size: many; CDR3 protein: CASSQVLQGRSEKLFF; CDR3 DNA: TGTGCCAGCAGCCAAGTCTTACAGGGGCGGAGTGAAAAACTGTTTTTT